The clone carrying this T cell receptor beta chain showed up just once. Its antigen is not known. This record belongs to a study of T cells in narcolepsy. In the study overall: Donors had narcolepsy type 1 or type 2, or were healthy controls.

The assay was immunoSEQ multiplex PCR, and TCRdb's table has in-frame clones only and misses some. The repertoire holds tens of thousands of clones, 65% to 90% seen once, with roughly 10% in the top ten. The CDR3 sequence is 15 residues long. Trimming took 5 bases from V and 0 from J; bases not matched to a gene: 7. Per the germline V gene, CDR1 is SGHRS and CDR2 is YFSETQ. Study results and caveats: Some memory CD4+ repertoires had no autoreactive clone sequences. Reportedly, autoreactive clonotypes were serially detected in patients' blood but not controls'.

V usage is TRBV5-1 and J usage is TRBJ1-1; 7 bases agree with TRBD1. Sequencing was carried out using memory (CD45RA-) CD4+ T cells from blood. This TCR came from a human donor in good health. CDR3 sequence reads: CASRIEGGMNTEAFF. CDR3 DNA: TGCGCCAGCAGGATCGAAGGGGGCATGAACACTGAAGCTTTCTTT.